This TCR beta chain comes out of a study of long-term antiretroviral therapy in people with HIV. The overall study: The 2015 recommendation for immediate ART came about a decade after the earliest samples.

Study results and caveats: Pre-ART expanded clones dominated the repertoire at every time point.

In its sample, this clone was seen a few times. Its antigen is still unknown. Runs used v3.0 of the immunoSEQ assay and were done at survey level. Target depth was roughly 35,000-55,000 T-cell genomes per sample. The assay was immunoSEQ multiplex PCR, and TCRdb's table has in-frame clones only and misses some. The repertoire holds about 11,000 clones, with roughly 85% as singletons. This sequence was found in a man aged 40-55 years with HIV. The sequenced sample was unsorted PBMCs, obtained 1.2 years after starting antiretroviral therapy.

The CDR3 DNA reads as TGTGCCAGCAGCGAGTACGAGCAGTACTTC. This translates into CASSEYEQYF. This chain connects TRBV6-1 to TRBJ2-7; D is undetermined. The V gene lost 6 bases and the J gene lost 4 bases, with 4 bases spanning the gap. Germline V lookup: CDR1 MNHNS, CDR2 SASEGT. This CDR3 is 10 amino acids long.